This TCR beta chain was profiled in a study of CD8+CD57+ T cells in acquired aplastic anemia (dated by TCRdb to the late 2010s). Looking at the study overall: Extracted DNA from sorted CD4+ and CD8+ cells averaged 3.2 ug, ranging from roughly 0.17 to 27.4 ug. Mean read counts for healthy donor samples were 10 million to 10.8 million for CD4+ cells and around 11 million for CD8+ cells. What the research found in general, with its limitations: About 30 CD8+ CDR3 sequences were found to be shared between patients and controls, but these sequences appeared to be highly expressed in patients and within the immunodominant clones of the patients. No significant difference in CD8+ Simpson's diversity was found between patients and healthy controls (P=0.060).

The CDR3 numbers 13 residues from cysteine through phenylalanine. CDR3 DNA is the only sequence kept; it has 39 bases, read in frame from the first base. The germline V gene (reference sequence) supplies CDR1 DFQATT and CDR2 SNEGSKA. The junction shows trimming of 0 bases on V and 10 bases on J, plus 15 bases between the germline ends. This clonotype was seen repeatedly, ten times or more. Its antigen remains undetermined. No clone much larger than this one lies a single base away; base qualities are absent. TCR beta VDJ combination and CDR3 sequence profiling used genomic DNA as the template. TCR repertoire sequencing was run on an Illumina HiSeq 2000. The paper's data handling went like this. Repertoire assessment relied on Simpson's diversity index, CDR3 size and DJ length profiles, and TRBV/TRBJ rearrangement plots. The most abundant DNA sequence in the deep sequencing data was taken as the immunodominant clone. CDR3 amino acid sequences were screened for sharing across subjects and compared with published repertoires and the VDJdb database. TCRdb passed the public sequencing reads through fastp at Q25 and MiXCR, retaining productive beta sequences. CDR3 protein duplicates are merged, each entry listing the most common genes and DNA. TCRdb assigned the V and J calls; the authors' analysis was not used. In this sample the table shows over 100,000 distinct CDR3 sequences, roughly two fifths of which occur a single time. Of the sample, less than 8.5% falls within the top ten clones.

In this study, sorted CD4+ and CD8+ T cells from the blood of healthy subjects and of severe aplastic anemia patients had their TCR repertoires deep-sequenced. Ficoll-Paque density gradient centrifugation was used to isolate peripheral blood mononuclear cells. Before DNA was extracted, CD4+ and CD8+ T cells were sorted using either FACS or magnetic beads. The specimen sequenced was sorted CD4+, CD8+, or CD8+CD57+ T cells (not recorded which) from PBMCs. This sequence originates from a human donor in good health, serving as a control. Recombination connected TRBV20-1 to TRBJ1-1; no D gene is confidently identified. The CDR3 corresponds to CSARDPMFGGAFF. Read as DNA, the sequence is TGCAGTGCTAGAGATCCGATGTTTGGTGGAGCTTTCTTT.